The entry that follows covers one T cell receptor (beta chain) sequence. The antigen is undetermined. Germline trimming cut 1 base from V and 5 bases from J; bases unmatched to any gene: 1. This CDR3 has 15 residues. The germline V gene encodes CDR1 MNHEY and CDR2 SVGAGI. The donors were part of the validation cohort, which consisted of over a hundred subjects and was separate from the first cohort of 666 subjects. This specimen comes from a study of cytomegalovirus exposure and HLA in healthy donors. Findings of the study overall: Specific recognition of CMV antigens was confirmed in vitro for a few chains (all CMV-associated). According to a later analysis, TCR clusters from the first cohort tended to co-occur in the 120 or so validation repertoires. The study designated over 150 TCR beta chains cytomegalovirus-associated.

Libraries were prepared by immunoSEQ multiplex PCR; TCRdb keeps only in-frame clonotypes and omits some of them. The table has more than 250,000 clones, roughly 91% seen once. Sequencing was performed on PBMCs. The TCR was taken from a woman younger than 45 in good health and CMV-seronegative. This chain connects TRBV6-5 to TRBJ2-2; TRBD1 matches 10 bases. The CDR3 region is CASSYWDRGTGELFF. CDR3 sequence (DNA): TGTGCCAGCAGTTACTGGGACAGGGGAACCGGGGAGCTGTTTTTT.